This paragraph reports one T cell receptor (beta chain). The read ends 3 residues before the CDR3 terminus; that terminus is restored from the germline J gene. Clones were sequenced by immunoSEQ multiplex PCR, and TCRdb holds only the in-frame ones, with some missing. Reported are 30,000 to 35,000 clones; the ten largest clones contain roughly 1.6%. The CDR3 covers 15 residues. The V end was cut by 1 base, the J end by 2 bases, with 12 bases between. The record originates from a study of T cells in women clearing cervical HPV infection. The chain joins TRBV12-3 or TRBV12-4 to TRBJ2-7; D may be TRBD1 or TRBD2 (5 bases each). Sequenced: blood buffy coat. The sequence was collected from a woman between 18 and 70 years old with a cervical HPV16 infection that either progressed to CIN3+ or cleared (not recorded which). CDR3 DNA (partial): TGTGCCAGCAGTTTAGGGGCAGGGAGTCCCTACGAG. Protein sequence: CASSLGAGSPYE. The complete CDR3 reads CASSLGAGSPYEQYF.